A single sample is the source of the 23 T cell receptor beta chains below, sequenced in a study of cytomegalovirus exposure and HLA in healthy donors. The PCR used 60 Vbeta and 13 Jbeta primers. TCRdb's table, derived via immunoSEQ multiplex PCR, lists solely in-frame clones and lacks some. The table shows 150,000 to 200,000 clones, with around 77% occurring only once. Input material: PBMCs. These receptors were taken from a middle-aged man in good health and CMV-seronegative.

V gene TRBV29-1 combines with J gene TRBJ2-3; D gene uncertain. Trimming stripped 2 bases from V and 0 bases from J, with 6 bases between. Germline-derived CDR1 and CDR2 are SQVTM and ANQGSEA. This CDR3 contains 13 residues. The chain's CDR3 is CSVETGSTDTQYF. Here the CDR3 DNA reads TGCAGCGTTGAAACCGGGAGCACAGATACGCAGTATTTT.

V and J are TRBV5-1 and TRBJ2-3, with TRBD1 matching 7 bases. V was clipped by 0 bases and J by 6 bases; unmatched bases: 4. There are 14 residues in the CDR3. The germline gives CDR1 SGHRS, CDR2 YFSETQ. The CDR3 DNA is TGCGCCAGCAGCTTGGGTACAGGGGTGGATACGCAGTATTTT. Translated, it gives CASSLGTGVDTQYF.

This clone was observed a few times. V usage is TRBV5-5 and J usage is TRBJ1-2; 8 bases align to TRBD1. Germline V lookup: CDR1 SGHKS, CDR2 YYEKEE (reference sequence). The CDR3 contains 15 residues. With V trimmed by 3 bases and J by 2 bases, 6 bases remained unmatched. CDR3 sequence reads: CASSSGRGLNYGYTF. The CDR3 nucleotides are TGTGCCAGCAGCTCCGGCAGGGGGCTAAACTATGGCTACACCTTC.

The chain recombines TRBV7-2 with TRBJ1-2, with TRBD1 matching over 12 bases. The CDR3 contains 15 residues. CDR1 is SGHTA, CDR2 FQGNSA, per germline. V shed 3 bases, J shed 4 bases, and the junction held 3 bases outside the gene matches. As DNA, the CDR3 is TGTGCCAGCAGCTTCTCGGGACAGGGGGCCTATGGCTACACCTTC. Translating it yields CASSFSGQGAYGYTF.

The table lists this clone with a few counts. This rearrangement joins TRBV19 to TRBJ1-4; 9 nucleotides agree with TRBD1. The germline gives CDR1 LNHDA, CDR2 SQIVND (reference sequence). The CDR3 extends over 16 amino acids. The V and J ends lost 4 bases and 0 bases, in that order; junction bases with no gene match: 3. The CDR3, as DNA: TGTGCCAGTAGTAAACAGGGGGCTGCAACTAATGAAAAACTGTTTTTT. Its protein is CASSKQGAATNEKLFF.

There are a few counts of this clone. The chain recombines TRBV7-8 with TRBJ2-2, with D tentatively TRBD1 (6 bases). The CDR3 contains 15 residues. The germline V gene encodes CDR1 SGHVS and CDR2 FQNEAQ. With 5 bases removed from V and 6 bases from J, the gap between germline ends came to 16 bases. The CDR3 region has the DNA TGTGCCAGCAGCCCACGTAGGGGGTACGCCGGGGAGCTGTTTTTT. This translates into CASSPRRGYAGELFF.

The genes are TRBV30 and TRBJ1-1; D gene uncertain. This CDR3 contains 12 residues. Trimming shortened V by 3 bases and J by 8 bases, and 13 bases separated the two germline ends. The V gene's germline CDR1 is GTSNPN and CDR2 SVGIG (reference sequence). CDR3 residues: CAWSPVTREAFF. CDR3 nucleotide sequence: TGTGCCTGGAGCCCAGTGACAAGGGAAGCTTTCTTT.

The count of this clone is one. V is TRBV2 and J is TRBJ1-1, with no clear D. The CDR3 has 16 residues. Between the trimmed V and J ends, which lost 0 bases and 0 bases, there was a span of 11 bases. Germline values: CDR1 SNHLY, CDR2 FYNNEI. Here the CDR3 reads CASSEAGSTMNTEAFF. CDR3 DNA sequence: TGTGCCAGCAGTGAAGCGGGCAGTACAATGAACACTGAAGCTTTCTTT.

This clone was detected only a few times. The CDR3 region has the DNA TGCGCCAGCAGCCAAGATCCGGGAAGTAGGAGTCAGTACTTC. It encodes CASSQDPGSRSQYF. The rearrangement uses TRBV4-1 and TRBJ2-7, with D tentatively TRBD2 (5 bases). Germline V gene lookup returns CDR1 MGHRA and CDR2 YSYEKL. The CDR3 consists of 14 residues. Deletions cut 0 bases from V and 10 bases from J, with 16 bases between.

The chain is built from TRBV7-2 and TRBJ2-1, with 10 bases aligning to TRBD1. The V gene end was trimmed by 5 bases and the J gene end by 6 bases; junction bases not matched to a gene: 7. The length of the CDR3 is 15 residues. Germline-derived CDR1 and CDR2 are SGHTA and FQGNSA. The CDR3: CASSPTGGALNEQFF. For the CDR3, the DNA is TGTGCCAGCAGCCCGACAGGGGGCGCACTCAATGAGCAGTTCTTC.

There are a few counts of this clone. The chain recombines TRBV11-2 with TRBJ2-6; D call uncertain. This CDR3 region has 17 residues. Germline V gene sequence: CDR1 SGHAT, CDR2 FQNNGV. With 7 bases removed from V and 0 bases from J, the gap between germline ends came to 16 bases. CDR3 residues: CASTPSGPRSGANVLTF. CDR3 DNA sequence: TGTGCCAGCACCCCCAGTGGGCCACGCTCTGGGGCCAACGTCCTGACTTTC.

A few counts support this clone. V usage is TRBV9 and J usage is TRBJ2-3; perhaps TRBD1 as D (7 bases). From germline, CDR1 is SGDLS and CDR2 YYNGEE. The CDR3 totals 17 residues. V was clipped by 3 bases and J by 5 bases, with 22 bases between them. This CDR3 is CASSGRDSRGFGDTQYF. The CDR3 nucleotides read TGTGCCAGCAGCGGCCGGGACTCCAGGGGGTTTGGAGATACGCAGTATTTT.

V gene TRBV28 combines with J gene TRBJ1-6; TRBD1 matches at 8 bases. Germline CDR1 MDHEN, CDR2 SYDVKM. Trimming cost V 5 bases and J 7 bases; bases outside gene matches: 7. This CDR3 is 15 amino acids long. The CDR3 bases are TGTGCCAGCAGTATTGGACAGGGTAGGAATTCACCCCTCCACTTT. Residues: CASSIGQGRNSPLHF.

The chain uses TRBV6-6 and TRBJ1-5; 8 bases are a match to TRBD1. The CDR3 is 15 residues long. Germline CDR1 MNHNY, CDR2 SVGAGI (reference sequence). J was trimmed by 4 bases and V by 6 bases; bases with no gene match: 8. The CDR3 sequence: CASSLDRALNQPQHF. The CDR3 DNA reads TGTGCCAGCAGCTTGGACAGGGCACTTAATCAGCCCCAGCATTTT.

This CDR3 is CASSSWRVVNEQFF. The CDR3 DNA is TGTGCCAGCAGCTCCTGGCGGGTAGTGAATGAGCAGTTCTTC. The chain uses TRBV11-2 and TRBJ2-1; a weak D match, TRBD2 (5 bases). The CDR3 extends over 14 amino acids. CDR1 and CDR2 (germline): SGHAT, FQNNGV. The V gene lost 4 bases and the J gene lost 7 bases, with 14 bases spanning the gap.

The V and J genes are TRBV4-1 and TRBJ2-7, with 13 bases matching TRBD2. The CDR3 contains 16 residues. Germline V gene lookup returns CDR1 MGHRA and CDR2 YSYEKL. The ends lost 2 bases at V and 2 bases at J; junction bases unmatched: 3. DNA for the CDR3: TGCGCCAGCAGCCAATGGGGACTAGCGGGAACCTACGAGCAGTACTTC. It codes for CASSQWGLAGTYEQYF.

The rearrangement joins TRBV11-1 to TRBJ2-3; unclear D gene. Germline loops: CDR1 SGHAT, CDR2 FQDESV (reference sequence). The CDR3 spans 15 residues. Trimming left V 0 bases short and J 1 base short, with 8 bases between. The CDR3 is CASSLAGQGTDTQYF. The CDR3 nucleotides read TGTGCCAGCAGCTTAGCGGGTCAGGGCACAGATACGCAGTATTTT.

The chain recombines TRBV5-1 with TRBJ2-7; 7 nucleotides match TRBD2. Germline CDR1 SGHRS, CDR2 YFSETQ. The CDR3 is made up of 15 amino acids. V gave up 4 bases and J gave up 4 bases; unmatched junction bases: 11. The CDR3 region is CASSPSPSGSYEQYF. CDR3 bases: TGCGCCAGCAGCCCCTCCCCTAGCGGATCATACGAGCAGTACTTC. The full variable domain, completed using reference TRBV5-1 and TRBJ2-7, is KAGVTQTPRYLIKTRGQQVTLSCSPISGHRSVSWYQQTPGQGLQFLFEYFSETQRNKGNFPGRFSGRQFSNSRSEMNVSTLELGDSALYLCASSPSPSGSYEQYFGPGTRLTVT.

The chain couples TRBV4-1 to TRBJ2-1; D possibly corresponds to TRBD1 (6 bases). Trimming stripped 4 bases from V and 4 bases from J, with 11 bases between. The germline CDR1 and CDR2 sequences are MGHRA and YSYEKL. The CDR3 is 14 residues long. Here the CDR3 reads CASSLGGQYNEQFF. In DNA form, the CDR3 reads TGCGCCAGCAGCCTCGGAGGACAGTACAATGAGCAGTTCTTC.

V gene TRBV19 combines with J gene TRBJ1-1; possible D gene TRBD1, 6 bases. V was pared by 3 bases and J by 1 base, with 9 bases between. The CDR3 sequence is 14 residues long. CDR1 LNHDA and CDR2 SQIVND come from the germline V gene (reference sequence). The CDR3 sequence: CASSIRDKNTEAFF. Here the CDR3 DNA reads TGTGCCAGTAGTATCCGGGACAAGAACACTGAAGCTTTCTTT.

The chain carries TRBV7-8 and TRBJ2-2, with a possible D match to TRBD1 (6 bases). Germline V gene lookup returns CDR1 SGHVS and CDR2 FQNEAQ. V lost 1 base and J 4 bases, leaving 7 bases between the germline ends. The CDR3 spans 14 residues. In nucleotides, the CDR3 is TGTGCCAGCAGCTTAGGAGGGGGCACCGGGGAGCTGTTTTTT. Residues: CASSLGGGTGELFF. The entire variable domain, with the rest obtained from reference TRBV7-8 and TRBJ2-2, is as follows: GAGVSQSPRYKVAKRGQDVALRCDPISGHVSLFWYQQALGQGPEFLTYFQNEAQLDKSGLPSDRFFAERPEGSVSTLKIQRTQQEDSAVYLCASSLGGGTGELFFGEGSRLTVL.

In DNA form, the CDR3 reads TGTGCCACCAGCAGAGATCACAGGGACGAGCAGTACTTC. The encoded protein is CATSRDHRDEQYF. The rearrangement links TRBV15 to TRBJ2-7, with D perhaps TRBD1 (6 bases). The CDR3 extends over 13 amino acids. Germline assignment: CDR1 LNHNV and CDR2 YYDKDF (reference sequence). The V and J ends lost 0 bases and 5 bases respectively, with 8 bases between them.

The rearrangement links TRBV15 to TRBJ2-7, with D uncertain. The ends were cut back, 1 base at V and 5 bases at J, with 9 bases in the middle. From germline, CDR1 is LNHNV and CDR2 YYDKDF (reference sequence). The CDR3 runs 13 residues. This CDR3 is CATSRGLGDEQYV. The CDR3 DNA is TGTGCCACCAGCAGAGGGCTTGGAGACGAGCAGTACGTC.